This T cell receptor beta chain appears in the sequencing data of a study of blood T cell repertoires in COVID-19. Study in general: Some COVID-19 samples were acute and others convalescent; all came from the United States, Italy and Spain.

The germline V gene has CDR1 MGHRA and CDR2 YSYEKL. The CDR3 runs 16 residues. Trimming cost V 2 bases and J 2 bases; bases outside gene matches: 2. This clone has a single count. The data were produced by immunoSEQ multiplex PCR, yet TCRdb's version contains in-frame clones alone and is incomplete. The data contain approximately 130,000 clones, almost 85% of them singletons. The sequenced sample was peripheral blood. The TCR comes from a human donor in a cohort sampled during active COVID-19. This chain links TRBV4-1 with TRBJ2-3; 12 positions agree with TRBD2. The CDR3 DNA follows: TGCGCCAGCAGCCAACCTAGCGGGGGGGTCACAGATACGCAGTATTTT. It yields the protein CASSQPSGGVTDTQYF.